Each of the 8 T cell receptor beta chains below was sequenced from the same sample in a study of Ad26.COV2.S vaccination and SARS-CoV-2 variants. The treatment is: 15 to 20 received Ad26.COV2.S at low or high dose, single or two shots; about 5 received placebo; per-sample allocation not given. Following the first vaccine or placebo injection, samples were taken on day 63. Method: immunoSEQ multiplex PCR; TCRdb's copy keeps in-frame clones and lacks some. The table shows roughly 500,000 clones, with roughly 89% occurring only once. Sequencing was performed on peripheral blood, taken in a trial of Ad26.COV2.S vaccine versus placebo. The receptors here all came from a person aged 18-60 years who received the Ad26.COV2.S COVID-19 vaccine or a placebo.

CDR3 in amino acids: CASSLQGAAEQYV. The CDR3 DNA sequence: TGTGCCAGCAGTTTACAGGGTGCCGCCGAGCAGTACGTC. The rearrangement links TRBV28 to TRBJ2-7, with D maybe TRBD1 (5 bases). Trimming stripped 2 bases from V and 6 bases from J, with 11 bases between. Germline loops: CDR1 MDHEN, CDR2 SYDVKM. The CDR3 runs 13 residues.

This chain connects TRBV24-1 to TRBJ2-1; D gene ambiguous. V gave up 2 bases and J gave up 9 bases, with 7 bases separating them. There are 12 residues in the CDR3. Germline CDR1 KGHDR, CDR2 SFDVKD. The CDR3 loop is CATSDSVGEQFF. The DNA for the CDR3 is TGTGCCACCAGTGATTCAGTGGGTGAGCAGTTCTTC.

The chain carries TRBV5-6 and TRBJ2-7, with TRBD1 matching 12 bases. Losses at the gene ends were 2 bases for V and 5 bases for J; bases not matched to a gene: 2. The CDR3 totals 14 residues. Germline V gives CDR1 SGHDT, CDR2 YYEEEE. CDR3 nucleotides: TGTGCCAGCAGCTTCGGGACAGGGGGCAACGAGCAGTACTTC. Protein product: CASSFGTGGNEQYF.

This rearrangement joins TRBV7-2 to TRBJ2-2, with D possibly being TRBD1 (6 bases). The V gene lost 3 bases and the J gene lost 0 bases, with 11 bases spanning the gap. Germline V gene data show CDR1 as SGHTA and CDR2 as FQGNSA. The CDR3 runs to 16 residues. CDR3 in amino acids: CASSLRQVTNTGELFF. The CDR3 bases are TGTGCCAGCAGCTTGAGACAGGTCACGAACACCGGGGAGCTGTTTTTT. Together with reference TRBV7-2 and TRBJ2-2, the CDR3 gives the full variable domain: GAGVSQSPSNKVTEKGKDVELRCDPISGHTALYWYRQSLGQGLEFLIYFQGNSAPDKSGLPSDRFSAERTGGSVSTLTIQRTQQEDSAVYLCASSLRQVTNTGELFFGEGSRLTVL.

This clone occurred once. The chain links TRBV11-3 to TRBJ1-2; 8 bases map to TRBD1. This CDR3 is built from 14 residues. Germline-derived CDR1 and CDR2 are SGHNT and YENEEA. Trimming removed 8 bases from V and 2 bases from J; junction bases left unmatched: 7. The CDR3 DNA reads TGTGCCAGCGGGACGACAGGGGCGAACTATGGCTACACCTTC. This translates into CASGTTGANYGYTF.

The V and J genes are TRBV2 and TRBJ2-6, with a tentative D call TRBD1 (5 bases). CDR1 is SNHLY, CDR2 FYNNEI, per germline. V lost 9 bases to trimming and J lost 2 bases, with 17 bases between them. This CDR3 comprises 16 residues. CDR3 nucleotides: TGTGCCAGGAGCTCCAGGACGACAGCTGGGGCCAACGTCCTGACTTTC. This gives the protein CARSSRTTAGANVLTF.

The gene calls are TRBV18 and TRBJ1-1; TRBD1 is a possible D gene (5 bases). Trimming stripped 3 bases from V and 1 base from J, with 9 bases between. The germline V gene has CDR1 KGHSH and CDR2 LQKENI. The CDR3 contains 14 residues. CDR3 nucleotide sequence: TGTGCCAGCTCACCGTCGACAGCGAACACTGAAGCTTTCTTT. This sequence encodes CASSPSTANTEAFF.

This sequence joins TRBV5-1 and TRBJ1-1; TRBD1 might be the D (5 bases). The germline V gene has CDR1 SGHRS and CDR2 YFSETQ. The CDR3 is 13 residues long. V lost 6 bases to trimming and J lost 0 bases, with 9 bases between them. The CDR3 here is CASMSTVNTEAFF. The CDR3, as DNA: TGCGCCAGCATGTCGACAGTGAACACTGAAGCTTTCTTT.